The 27 T cell receptor beta chains given below trace back to one sample, sequenced in a study of blood T cell repertoires in COVID-19. The assay was immunoSEQ multiplex PCR, and TCRdb's table has in-frame clones only and misses some. The sample includes hundreds of thousands of clones, about four fifths of them seen just once. The sequenced sample consisted of peripheral blood. The receptors derive from a woman aged 40 to 50 with active or convalescent COVID-19.

This clone was counted once. The chain is built from TRBV27 and TRBJ2-2; D is unclear. This CDR3 has 15 residues. The V and J ends lost 2 bases and 0 bases respectively, with 7 bases between them. Per the germline V gene, CDR1 is MNHEY and CDR2 is SMNVEV (reference sequence). The CDR3 DNA is TGTGCCAGCAGTTTACAACAGACGAACACCGGGGAGCTGTTTTTT. Residues: CASSLQQTNTGELFF.

This rearrangement joins TRBV19 to TRBJ1-1; D perhaps matches TRBD1 (6 bases). The germline V and J ends were trimmed by 3 bases and 0 bases, with 14 bases remaining between them. Per germline, CDR1 LNHDA and CDR2 SQIVND (reference sequence). CDR3 size: 16 residues. CDR3 bases: TGTGCCAGTAGTATGGGATTAGGGACAATGAACACTGAAGCTTTCTTT. Translating it yields CASSMGLGTMNTEAFF.

The chain combines TRBV9 with TRBJ1-6; TRBD1 matches at 10 bases. CDR1 SGDLS and CDR2 YYNGEE come from the germline V gene. V dropped 4 bases and J dropped 6; count of bases not matched to a gene: 7. The CDR3 loop spans 16 amino acids. CDR3: CASSPDRGNGNSPLHF. The CDR3, as DNA: TGTGCCAGCAGCCCGGACAGGGGGAACGGTAATTCACCCCTCCACTTT.

This rearrangement joins TRBV3-1 (or the pseudogene TRBV3-2) to TRBJ1-1; D gene uncertain. The germline gives CDR1 LGHDT, CDR2 YNNKEL (reference sequence). The CDR3 length is 16 residues. The V and J ends lost 1 base and 2 bases respectively, with 14 bases between them. CDR3: CASSQVEGTSNTEAFF. Here the CDR3 DNA reads TGTGCCAGCAGCCAAGTTGAGGGTACGAGTAACACTGAAGCTTTCTTT.

The chain combines TRBV5-1 with TRBJ1-2; D may be TRBD1 (5 bases). V lost 2 bases to trimming and J lost 0 bases, with 11 bases between them. The CDR3 is 15 amino acids. Germline CDR1 reads SGHRS; CDR2 reads YFSETQ. The CDR3 bases are TGCGCCAGCAGCTTATTTGACAGCGCTAACTATGGCTACACCTTC. Its translation: CASSLFDSANYGYTF.

This chain joins TRBV2 and TRBJ2-5; tentative D call: TRBD1 (6 bases). Deletions cut 3 bases from V and 1 base from J, with 9 bases between. The CDR3 runs to 14 residues. The germline V gene has CDR1 SNHLY and CDR2 FYNNEI. CDR3 region: CASSEGTPQETQYF. The CDR3 DNA is TGTGCCAGCAGTGAGGGGACACCCCAAGAGACCCAGTACTTC.

The chain carries TRBV12-3 or TRBV12-4 and TRBJ2-7; tentatively, D is TRBD1 (5 bases). The V end was cut by 4 bases, the J end by 5 bases, with 6 bases between. The CDR3 contains 11 residues. DNA for the CDR3: TGTGCCAGCAGTTCAGGGCACGAGCAGTACTTC. The encoded protein is CASSSGHEQYF.

The V gene is TRBV24-1, the J gene TRBJ2-3; 8 positions match TRBD2. V trimming: 8 bases; J trimming: 2 bases; junction bases outside the gene matches: 11. Germline lookup yields CDR1 KGHDR and CDR2 SFDVKD. This CDR3 has 16 residues. The CDR3 sequence is CATTGATSGSTDTQYF. The DNA of the CDR3 is TGTGCCACCACCGGGGCAACTAGCGGATCCACAGATACGCAGTATTTT.

V usage is TRBV21-1 and J usage is TRBJ1-6; the table calls TRBD1, which could not be checked here. TRBV21-1 is annotated as a pseudogene. The CDR3 extends over 16 amino acids. The CDR3 here is CASSKAGQGYNSPLHF. For the CDR3, the DNA is TGTGCCAGCAGCAAAGCTGGACAGGGGTATAATTCACCCCTCCACTTT.

V gene TRBV6-5 combines with J gene TRBJ2-5, with TRBD1 as a possible D gene (6 bases). The CDR3 has 12 residues. Germline loops: CDR1 MNHEY, CDR2 SVGAGI. V dropped 6 bases and J dropped 5 bases, with 10 bases sitting between them. This chain's CDR3 is CASSIGQETQYF. The DNA for the CDR3 is TGTGCCAGCAGCATAGGACAGGAGACCCAGTACTTC.

V and J are TRBV7-8 and TRBJ2-7; D is perhaps TRBD1 (6 bases). The CDR3 consists of 12 residues. V was pared by 8 bases and J by 2 bases, with 10 bases between. Germline CDR1 SGHVS, CDR2 FQNEAQ. CDR3 amino acids: CASQGTTYEQYF. CDR3 sequence (DNA): TGTGCCAGCCAGGGGACCACCTACGAGCAGTACTTC.

This clone was seen only once. The chain has TRBV7-2 and TRBJ1-2; 8 nucleotides agree with TRBD1. The trim removed 4 bases at V and 3 bases at J, leaving 7 bases unmatched. The CDR3 has 15 amino acids. Germline CDR1 reads SGHTA; CDR2 reads FQGNSA. The CDR3 region has the DNA TGTGCCAGCAGCTCCTCGACAGGGGTAGACTATGGCTACACCTTC. The encoded protein is CASSSSTGVDYGYTF.

The V and J genes are TRBV11-3 and TRBJ1-3; 9 nucleotides line up with TRBD1. Trimming at V came to 2 bases and at J to 6 bases, leaving 5 bases not matched to a gene. The CDR3 totals 15 residues. Germline lookup yields CDR1 SGHNT and CDR2 YENEEA. The CDR3 is CASSLSGQGANTIYF. Written as DNA, the CDR3 is TGTGCCAGCAGCTTATCGGGACAGGGTGCAAACACCATATATTTT. The whole variable domain, remainder taken from reference TRBV11-3 and TRBJ1-3, is EAGVVQSPRYKIIEKKQPVAFWCNPISGHNTLYWYLQNLGQGPELLIRYENEEAVDDSQLPKDRFSAERLKGVDSTLKIQPAELGDSAVYLCASSLSGQGANTIYFGEGSWLTVV.

This chain joins TRBV4-1 and TRBJ1-5; D might be TRBD1 (5 bases). The V and J ends lost 2 bases and 3 bases respectively, with 17 bases between them. The CDR3 covers 17 residues. Per the germline V gene, CDR1 is MGHRA and CDR2 is YSYEKL. In DNA form, the CDR3 reads TGCGCCAGCAGCCAAAGCCCCAGACAGCCAGACAATCAGCCCCAGCATTTT. Residues: CASSQSPRQPDNQPQHF.

CDR3 in amino acids: CASSQELAGLQYF. Here the CDR3 DNA reads TGTGCCAGCAGCCAAGAGCTAGCGGGATTGCAGTATTTT. The V and J genes are TRBV4-2 and TRBJ2-3, with TRBD2 identical over 9 bases. CDR1 and CDR2 (germline): LGHNA, YNFKEQ. This CDR3 spans 13 amino acids. The ends lost 0 bases at V and 11 bases at J; junction bases unmatched: 3.

This chain connects TRBV6-5 to TRBJ1-2; the D gene is possibly TRBD1 (5 bases). Germline-derived CDR1 and CDR2 are MNHEY and SVGAGI. The CDR3 totals 13 residues. The V and J ends lost 5 bases and 2 bases respectively, with 9 bases between them. CDR3 sequence (DNA): TGTGCCAGCAGTCAGACAGTAAACTATGGCTACACCTTC. The encoded protein is CASSQTVNYGYTF.

The CDR3, as DNA: TGTGCCAGCAGCCAAGATGGACTAGCGGGGGGGCGGTACAATGAGCAGTTCTTC. It specifies CASSQDGLAGGRYNEQFF. The chain is built from TRBV3-1 (or the pseudogene TRBV3-2) and TRBJ2-1, with 15 bases matching TRBD2. The CDR3 covers 18 residues. V was pared by 0 bases and J by 4 bases, with 4 bases of the junction left unmatched. Germline V gene sequence: CDR1 LGHDT, CDR2 YNNKEL (reference sequence).

This chain connects TRBV4-2 to TRBJ1-1, with 7 bases identical to TRBD1. Germline V gives CDR1 LGHNA, CDR2 YNFKEQ. V shed 2 bases, J shed 4 bases, and the junction held 7 bases outside the gene matches. The CDR3 length is 15 residues. Here the CDR3 DNA reads TGTGCCAGCAGCCAACCAGACAGGGAGAGCACTGAAGCTTTCTTT. Its translation: CASSQPDRESTEAFF.

The chain combines TRBV10-3 with TRBJ1-2, with 10 bases lining up with TRBD1. This CDR3 region has 15 residues. V shed 6 bases and J 2 bases; nucleotides not matched to a gene: 6. Germline V gene sequence: CDR1 ENHRY, CDR2 SYGVKD. The CDR3 is CAISSTGGENYGYTF. The CDR3 coding sequence is TGTGCCATCAGCTCGACAGGGGGCGAAAACTATGGCTACACCTTC.

This clone showed up just a few times. The chain combines TRBV7-2 with TRBJ1-5; D unclear. This CDR3 has 13 amino acids. Germline CDR1 is SGHTA and CDR2 is FQGNSA. The ends were cut back, 3 bases at V and 7 bases at J, with 10 bases in the middle. The CDR3 nucleotides read TGTGCCAGCAGCTTGAATACGGAGCAGCCCCAGCATTTT. It specifies CASSLNTEQPQHF.

The gene calls are TRBV30 and TRBJ2-3; TRBD2 agrees at 12 bases. With V trimmed by 1 base and J by 4 bases, 0 bases remained unmatched. This CDR3 has 14 amino acids. CDR1 and CDR2 (germline): GTSNPN, SVGIG (reference sequence). CDR3 sequence (DNA): TGTGCCTGGAGTGCTAGCGGGAGGGCAGATACGCAGTATTTT. It codes for CAWSASGRADTQYF.

This rearrangement joins TRBV7-3 to TRBJ1-5, with 7 nucleotides matching TRBD1. This CDR3 has 16 residues. V gave up 5 bases and J gave up 2 bases; unmatched junction bases: 9. CDR1 is SGHTA, CDR2 FQGTGA, per germline. Written as DNA, the CDR3 is TGTGCCAGCAGCCCCAATTACAGGGGAGGCAATCAGCCCCAGCATTTT. Translated: CASSPNYRGGNQPQHF. Full variable domain (missing parts from reference TRBV7-3 and TRBJ1-5): GAGVSQTPSNKVTEKGKYVELRCDPISGHTALYWYRQSLGQGPEFLIYFQGTGAADDSGLPNDRFFAVRPEGSVSTLKIQRTERGDSAVYLCASSPNYRGGNQPQHFGDGTRLSIL.

The chain combines TRBV28 with TRBJ2-7; perhaps TRBD2 as D (7 bases). Per the germline V gene, CDR1 is MDHEN and CDR2 is SYDVKM. The V gene lost 7 bases and the J gene lost 10 bases, with 11 bases spanning the gap. The CDR3 spans 10 residues. In DNA, the CDR3 is TGTGCCAGCAAGGGGGGGCTACAGTACTTC. The encoded protein is CASKGGLQYF. Drawing the rest from reference TRBV28 and TRBJ2-7, the complete variable domain is DVKVTQSSRYLVKRTGEKVFLECVQDMDHENMFWYRQDPGLGLRLIYFSYDVKMKEKGDIPEGYSVSREKKERFSLILESASTNQTSMYLCASKGGLQYFGPGTRLTVT.

The sample holds a few counts of this clone. The CDR3 reads CASSLGGGRSGSYNEQFF. The CDR3 DNA follows: TGTGCCAGCAGTTTAGGGGGGGGGCGTTCGGGCTCCTACAATGAGCAGTTCTTC. The gene calls are TRBV27 and TRBJ2-1, with D perhaps TRBD2 (7 bases). V lost 2 bases and J lost 0, with 17 bases in between. Germline CDR1 MNHEY, CDR2 SMNVEV (reference sequence). This CDR3 has 18 amino acids.

The V gene is TRBV19, the J gene TRBJ1-2; D unclear. V dropped 0 bases and J dropped 4 bases, with 12 bases sitting between them. The V gene's germline CDR1 is LNHDA and CDR2 SQIVND (reference sequence). This CDR3 region has 15 residues. This CDR3 is CASSIEGRQIYGYTF. The CDR3 region has the DNA TGTGCCAGTAGTATAGAGGGTAGACAAATCTATGGCTACACCTTC.

J is TRBJ2-7 and V is TRBV5-8; D unresolved. CDR1 and CDR2 from the germline V gene are SGHTS and YDEGEE. The CDR3 contains 13 residues. V lost 1 base and J 4 bases, leaving 9 bases between the germline ends. CDR3: CASSLSSEYEQYF. The DNA of the CDR3 is TGTGCCAGCAGCTTGTCGTCGGAGTACGAGCAGTACTTC.

The chain is built from TRBV24-1 and TRBJ2-5, with D hard to call. CDR1 and CDR2 (germline): KGHDR, SFDVKD. The CDR3 totals 14 residues. V was pared by 2 bases and J by 0 bases, with 6 bases between. This CDR3 reads CATSDSGYQETQYF. CDR3 bases: TGTGCCACCAGTGATTCCGGTTACCAAGAGACCCAGTACTTC.